The 2 T cell receptor beta chains below come from one sample, sequenced in a study of blood T cell repertoires in COVID-19. Clones were read by immunoSEQ multiplex PCR, and TCRdb kept only the in-frame ones, dropping some. The table has under 35,000 clones, over 70% seen once; the top ten hold more than 13%. The sample taken for sequencing was peripheral blood. All receptors come from a man aged 55-75 years with active COVID-19.

This chain connects TRBV4-1 to TRBJ2-5; TRBD1 matches 8 bases. In germline, CDR1 is MGHRA, CDR2 YSYEKL. The CDR3 is made up of 15 amino acids. The trim removed 4 bases at V and 2 bases at J, leaving 6 bases unmatched. In DNA, the CDR3 is TGCGCCAGCAGCCCAGGGACAGGTTTTCAAGAGACCCAGTACTTC. Translated, it gives CASSPGTGFQETQYF.

V usage is TRBV18 and J usage is TRBJ2-5, with 8 positions matching TRBD1. Germline CDR1 reads KGHSH; CDR2 reads LQKENI. The CDR3 runs to 12 residues. The J segment lost 5 bases and the V segment lost 5 bases, leaving 1 base of the junction unmatched. The CDR3 here is CASSNRGETQYF. As DNA, the CDR3 is TGTGCCAGCTCAAACAGGGGGGAGACCCAGTACTTC.